Listed here are 32 T cell receptor beta chains from one sample, sequenced in a study of regulatory T cells in long-lasting Graves disease (dated by TCRdb to the early 2020s). Explained via the paper, the time point label denotes: newly diagnosed GD, antithyroid drugs for less than 3 months. For both TCR sequencing and RNA sequencing, RNA was extracted from PBMCs using TRIzol. Library method: multiplex PCR. Sequencing used an Illumina HiSeq 4000. TCR beta libraries were built with iRepertoire HTBI primers and Arm-PCR amplification of CDR3 regions. In-frame beta chains were kept once TCRdb had trimmed the public reads at Q25 with fastp and called clones with MiXCR. Duplicate CDR3 protein sequences are folded into a single record with the most common DNA and genes. The table for this sample lists roughly 510,000 distinct CDR3 sequences; roughly a sixth of them were counted only once. The ten largest clonotypes hold around 11% of the sample.

Separately, the same data were catalogued under a study of T cells in Graves' hyperthyroidism and ophthalmopathy.

The sequencing here drew on peripheral blood mononuclear cells (PBMCs), taken at new diagnosis, from a patient treated with antithyroid drugs. These receptors were obtained from a man aged 18 to 29 with Graves disease. Donor details come from another sample of the same person, matched by shared clones.

This clonotype was detected ten times or more. The chain employs TRBV6-2 or TRBV6-3 and TRBJ2-1; the match to TRBD2 covers 7 bases. Losses at the gene ends were 4 bases for V and 0 bases for J; bases not matched to a gene: 6. The CDR3 is made up of 16 amino acids. Germline V CDR1 and CDR2: MNHEY, SVGEGT. The CDR3 bases are TGTGCCAGCAGTTTTTGGGGAGGGTCCTCCTACAATGAGCAGTTCTTC. Amino acid sequence: CASSFWGGSSYNEQFF.

The chain links TRBV18 to TRBJ2-6; D may be TRBD2 (5 bases). Germline V CDR1 and CDR2: KGHSH, LQKENI. The CDR3 runs to 17 residues. Trimming took off 3 bases at V and 0 bases at J, with 12 bases between the two ends. CDR3 sequence reads: CASSPYLGDSGANVLTF. CDR3 bases: TGTGCCAGCTCACCTTATCTCGGGGACTCTGGGGCCAACGTCCTGACTTTC.

The chain recombines TRBV5-6 with TRBJ1-5; 8 positions match TRBD1. This CDR3 spans 14 amino acids. Unmatched junction bases numbered 3, after V lost 2 bases and J lost 5 bases. From germline, CDR1 is SGHDT and CDR2 YYEEEE. The CDR3 region is CASSFGQGDQPQHF. The CDR3 coding sequence is TGTGCCAGCAGCTTCGGACAGGGAGATCAGCCCCAGCATTTT.

The V and J genes are TRBV15 and TRBJ2-3; TRBD1 matches at 10 bases. Germline CDR1 reads LNHNV; CDR2 reads YYDKDF (reference sequence). CDR3 length: 16 amino acids. J gave up 4 bases and V 2 bases, and 6 bases lay outside the gene matches. CDR3 region: CATSRRGGTGADTQYF. In DNA, the CDR3 is TGTGCCACCAGCAGACGCGGAGGGACAGGGGCAGATACGCAGTATTTT. The whole variable domain, filled in from reference TRBV15 and TRBJ2-3, reads DAMVIQNPRYQVTQFGKPVTLSCSQTLNHNVMYWYQQKSSQAPKLLFHYYDKDFNNEADTPDNFQSRRPNTSFCFLDIRSPGLGDTAMYLCATSRRGGTGADTQYFGPGTRLTVL.

With respect to this clonotype: At one end the junction does not follow the germline gene, possibly because of a read error. V gene TRBV19 combines with J gene TRBJ2-7; 11 nucleotides align to TRBD2. CDR3 length: 15 residues. Germline V gene lookup returns CDR1 LNHDA and CDR2 SQIVND (reference sequence). CDR3 loop: CASSIRLAGSYERYF. CDR3 DNA sequence: TGTGCCAGTAGTATCAGACTAGCGGGGAGCTACGAGCGGTACTTC.

This clonotype occurred many times. The chain is built from TRBV3-1 and TRBJ1-5; no definite D call. The germline gives CDR1 LGHDT, CDR2 YNNKEL (reference sequence). CDR3 length: 14 residues. V was pared by 3 bases and J by 2 bases, with 8 bases between. The DNA for the CDR3 is TGTGCCAGCAGCCATTCCGGGGGCAATCAGCCCCAGCATTTT. This sequence encodes CASSHSGGNQPQHF.

This clonotype was seen at least ten times. At one of its ends the junction is not consistent with the germline gene, which may arise from a read error. In DNA form, the CDR3 reads TGTGCCAACAGTTTTATCCTTCTGAGCCAGGCCACAGATACGCAGTATTTT. Residues: CANSFILLSQATDTQYF. The chain links TRBV28 to TRBJ2-3, with D uncertain. This CDR3 region has 17 residues. Germline lookup yields CDR1 MDHEN and CDR2 SYDVKM.

The chain uses TRBV20-1 and TRBJ1-1; D is unclear. Trimming removed 7 bases from V and 0 bases from J, with 12 bases in between. The CDR3 consists of 13 residues. CDR1 DFQATT and CDR2 SNEGSKA come from the germline V gene (reference sequence). The CDR3 DNA reads as TGCAGTGGGTATGACCTAATGAACACTGAAGCTTTCTTT. It is translated as CSGYDLMNTEAFF.

The rearrangement links TRBV20-1 to TRBJ2-5, with a possible D match to TRBD2 (6 bases). This CDR3 spans 19 amino acids. The V end was cut by 0 bases, the J end by 1 base, with 24 bases between. Per the germline V gene, CDR1 is DFQATT and CDR2 is SNEGSKA (reference sequence). The CDR3 DNA follows: TGCAGTGCTAGAGATGACATCGAACCCCGCCTAGCGATCCAAGAGACCCAGTACTTC. Protein: CSARDDIEPRLAIQETQYF.

V usage is TRBV19 and J usage is TRBJ1-1; no clear D gene. Trimming took 6 bases from V and 1 from J, leaving 12 bases between them. The CDR3 spans 14 residues. Germline V gene data show CDR1 as LNHDA and CDR2 as SQIVND (reference sequence). CDR3 sequence (DNA): TGTGCCAGTAGATTGGGGAACAAGAACACTGAAGCTTTCTTT. Encoded protein: CASRLGNKNTEAFF.

This clonotype occurred a few times. V is TRBV6-1 and J is TRBJ1-2, with D maybe TRBD1 (6 bases). V shed 8 bases and J shed 7 bases, with 23 bases lying between them. Germline V gene sequence: CDR1 MNHNS, CDR2 SASEGT. There are 15 residues in the CDR3. The CDR3 coding sequence is TGTGCCAGCGTTAGGGACGGGGGAGGGGGTGGTGGCTACACCTTC. As protein: CASVRDGGGGGGYTF.

The V call is TRBV20-1, the J call TRBJ1-1; perhaps TRBD1 as D (5 bases). The CDR3 runs to 17 residues. Germline CDR1 DFQATT, CDR2 SNEGSKA (reference sequence). V lost 1 base, J lost 1 base, and 19 bases lay in between. The CDR3 is CSARGRIRGYGNTEAFF. The CDR3 DNA reads as TGCAGTGCTAGAGGGCGAATTAGGGGATATGGGAACACTGAAGCTTTCTTT.

This clonotype was observed at least ten times. J is TRBJ2-1 and V is TRBV2; the match to TRBD2 covers 13 bases. The CDR3 covers 16 residues. J was trimmed by 9 bases and V by 6 bases; bases with no gene match: 11. Germline CDR1 is SNHLY and CDR2 is FYNNEI. CDR3 sequence (DNA): TGTGCCAGCAGGGAAACTAGCGGGAGGGCCAGAGGTGAGCAGTTCTTC. Its translation: CASRETSGRARGEQFF.

In this sample, this clonotype turned up many times. This chain links TRBV6-2 or TRBV6-3 with TRBJ2-3, with 12 nucleotides matching TRBD2. Germline CDR1 MNHEY, CDR2 SVGEGT. The CDR3 is made up of 20 amino acids. V lost 0 bases to trimming and J lost 0 bases; unmatched junction nucleotides: 10. The CDR3 DNA reads as TGTGCCAGCAGTTACTCCCCGACTAGCGGGAGATTTGCTAGCACAGATACGCAGTATTTT. Protein: CASSYSPTSGRFASTDTQYF.

This clonotype was seen many times. The chain recombines TRBV20-1 with TRBJ2-5, with D possibly TRBD2 on 6 matching bases. CDR1 is DFQATT, CDR2 SNEGSKA, per germline (reference sequence). V was cut by 0 bases and J by 4 bases, with 12 bases left in between. CDR3 length: 14 residues. Here the CDR3 DNA reads TGCAGTGCTAGAGATACGGGACTGGGAGAGACCCAGTACTTC. The encoded protein is CSARDTGLGETQYF.

Only a few counts were recorded for this clonotype. The chain employs TRBV15 and TRBJ2-5; D gene unclear. V was trimmed by 0 bases and J by 5 bases, leaving 16 bases between them. Germline V gene lookup returns CDR1 LNHNV and CDR2 YYDKDF (reference sequence). This CDR3 contains 16 residues. CDR3 nucleotides: TGTGCCACCAGCAGAGACACCCCCGTCCCCGTGGAGACCCAGTACTTC. As protein: CATSRDTPVPVETQYF.

The table lists this clonotype with a few counts. The V gene is TRBV4-1, the J gene TRBJ2-7; D possibly corresponds to TRBD2 (5 bases). Per germline, CDR1 MGHRA and CDR2 YSYEKL. V gave up 7 bases and J gave up 0 bases, with 16 bases separating them. CDR3 length: 15 amino acids. CDR3 DNA sequence: TGCGCCAGCACCCCAGGTCGGGGAAACTCCTACGAGCAGTACTTC. It is translated as CASTPGRGNSYEQYF.

This clonotype was found a few times. The chain couples TRBV6-1 to TRBJ2-7; 8 bases line up with TRBD2. CDR3 length: 14 residues. Losses at the gene ends were 7 bases for V and 3 bases for J; bases not matched to a gene: 8. Per the germline V gene, CDR1 is MNHNS and CDR2 is SASEGT. The CDR3 DNA reads as TGTGCCAGCACCGACGGGGGGGGGATCTACGAGCAGTACTTC. It encodes CASTDGGGIYEQYF.

This clonotype showed up just a few times. One end of the junction does not line up with germline, which may come from a read error. The chain employs TRBV11-2 and TRBJ2-3, with D perhaps TRBD1 or TRBD2 (6 bases each). This CDR3 region has 17 residues. Per germline, CDR1 SGHAT and CDR2 FQNNGV. CDR3 DNA sequence: TGCGCCAGCAGCCACCCAGGGGTAGCGGACCGCGGAGATACGCAGTATTTT. It encodes CASSHPGVADRGDTQYF.

This clonotype was counted ten times or more. This chain links TRBV12-3 or TRBV12-4 with TRBJ2-3; 10 bases line up with TRBD1. V was clipped by 3 bases and J by 5 bases; unmatched bases: 2. The CDR3 runs 14 residues. The CDR3 region is CASSFGDRGDTQYF. The CDR3 DNA is TGTGCCAGCAGTTTTGGGGACAGGGGAGATACGCAGTATTTT.

This clonotype occurred a few times. The J gene is TRBJ2-7, the V gene TRBV20-1; weak D call: TRBD1 (6 bases). V shed 1 base and J shed 0 bases, with 25 bases lying between them. The CDR3 covers 19 residues. Germline CDR1 and CDR2: DFQATT and SNEGSKA (reference sequence). The CDR3 loop reads CSARVPWGPPQGVSYEQYF. The CDR3 region has the DNA TGCAGTGCTAGAGTTCCCTGGGGCCCTCCACAGGGAGTCTCCTACGAGCAGTACTTC.

In its sample, this clonotype was seen many times. The chain couples TRBV30 to TRBJ2-7; possible D gene TRBD2, 6 bases. Germline V gene lookup returns CDR1 GTSNPN and CDR2 SVGIG (reference sequence). V lost 5 bases and J lost 0, with 8 bases in between. This CDR3 is built from 12 residues. This CDR3 reads CAWGGNSYEQYF. Written as DNA, the CDR3 is TGTGCCTGGGGGGGGAACTCCTACGAGCAGTACTTC.

This clonotype occurred once. V and J are TRBV6-1 and TRBJ2-2; TRBD2 agrees at 11 bases. J lost 7 bases, V lost 5 bases, and 9 bases had no gene match. CDR1 and CDR2 from the germline V gene are MNHNS and SASEGT. CDR3 size: 16 residues. CDR3 sequence: CASSIAGGPKGGELFF. CDR3 DNA: TGTGCCAGCAGTATAGCGGGAGGGCCTAAGGGCGGGGAGCTGTTTTTT.

This clonotype was observed at least ten times. In nucleotides, the CDR3 is TGTGCCAGCACCGTGACGGGTAGGGCCCCCGAGCAGTACTTC. Its translation is CASTVTGRAPEQYF. The chain carries TRBV28 and TRBJ2-7; D is uncertain. The CDR3 length is 14 residues. V was trimmed by 7 bases and J by 6 bases, leaving 19 bases between them. Germline V lookup: CDR1 MDHEN, CDR2 SYDVKM.

This clonotype was counted only a few times. V is TRBV4-1 and J is TRBJ2-1; maybe TRBD1 (5 bases). Germline V gives CDR1 MGHRA, CDR2 YSYEKL. This CDR3 contains 15 residues. With 0 bases removed from V and 10 bases from J, the gap between germline ends came to 16 bases. The CDR3 sequence: CASSQDKGPTGEQFF. Here the CDR3 DNA reads TGCGCCAGCAGCCAAGATAAGGGGCCAACCGGGGAGCAGTTCTTC.

This clonotype appeared a few times. The chain employs TRBV10-3 and TRBJ2-7; D may be TRBD1 (6 bases). Germline V gene lookup returns CDR1 ENHRY and CDR2 SYGVKD. Between the trimmed V and J ends, which lost 0 bases and 2 bases, there was a span of 11 bases. The CDR3 runs to 15 residues. Here the CDR3 DNA reads TGTGCCATCAGTGAGTCAACAGGGAATCCCTACGAGCAGTACTTC. Encoded protein: CAISESTGNPYEQYF.

In its sample, this clonotype was seen a few times. CDR3 in amino acids: CASGVSGPVGELFF. DNA of the CDR3: TGTGCCAGCGGGGTGTCGGGGCCCGTCGGGGAGCTGTTTTTT. The chain uses TRBV6-2 or TRBV6-3 and TRBJ2-2, with D perhaps being TRBD1 or TRBD2 (5 bases each). Trimming took 8 bases from V and 7 from J, leaving 17 bases between them. Germline V CDR1 and CDR2: MNHEY, SVGEGT. CDR3 length equals 14 residues.

Notes on this clonotype: Because the CDR3 is missing its conserved closing phenylalanine or tryptophan, this is likely a read error. The chain is built from TRBV12-3 or TRBV12-4 and TRBJ2-7; a weak D match, TRBD1 (6 bases). Trimming shortened V by 5 bases and J by 6 bases, and 14 bases separated the two germline ends. CDR3 length: 13 amino acids. CDR3 amino acids: CASSLNRVSEQYL. The CDR3 coding sequence is TGTGCCAGCAGTCTCAACAGGGTGAGCGAGCAGTACCTC.

Concerning this clonotype itself: Being one base from a much bigger clone, this may be a read error. J is TRBJ2-7 and V is TRBV28, with a possible D match to TRBD1 (5 bases). Trimming pared 5 bases from V and 1 base from J, leaving 12 bases between. Germline loops: CDR1 MDHEN, CDR2 SYDVKM. There are 14 residues in the CDR3. CDR3: CASSGAGRSYEQYF. In DNA, the CDR3 is TGTGCCAGCAGTGGGGCAGGGCGTTCCTACGAGCAGTACTTC. Filled out from reference TRBV28 and TRBJ2-7, the complete variable domain reads DVKVTQSSRYLVKRTGEKVFLECVQDMDHENMFWYRQDPGLGLRLIYFSYDVKMKEKGDIPEGYSVSREKKERFSLILESASTNQTSMYLCASSGAGRSYEQYFGPGTRLTVT.

This clonotype showed up many times. The V and J genes are TRBV6-1 and TRBJ2-3; either TRBD1 or TRBD2 may supply D (5 bases each). V was trimmed by 4 bases and J by 3 bases, leaving 20 bases between them. The CDR3 sequence is 17 residues long. CDR1 is MNHNS, CDR2 SASEGT, per germline. CDR3 sequence (DNA): TGTGCCAGCAGTGGCCCGGGGCAGGGAAAAAGTACAGATACGCAGTATTTT. It translates to CASSGPGQGKSTDTQYF.

This clonotype appeared a few times. The CDR3 loop reads CASSAEQNTEAFF. In nucleotides, the CDR3 is TGTGCCAGCAGCGCCGAACAAAACACTGAAGCTTTCTTT. The genes are TRBV9 and TRBJ1-1; no clear D. CDR3 length: 13 residues. V was trimmed by 3 bases and J by 2 bases, leaving 8 bases between them. CDR1 and CDR2 from the germline V gene are SGDLS and YYNGEE.

The chain has TRBV6-1 and TRBJ1-3; D is possibly TRBD1 (6 bases). CDR3 length: 17 residues. Germline CDR1 is MNHNS and CDR2 is SASEGT. Trimming left V 7 bases short and J 0 bases short, with 19 bases between. CDR3 residues: CASTATRQVYSGNTIYF. The CDR3, as DNA: TGTGCCAGCACCGCAACAAGACAGGTCTACTCTGGAAACACCATATATTTT.